This T cell receptor (beta chain) was identified in a study of T cells in Graves' hyperthyroidism and ophthalmopathy. This clonotype has ten or more counts. Amplification of TCR beta CDR3 regions used RNA as the template. The HTBI set primed first-round TCR CDR3 RT-PCR. TCRdb called the multiplex PCR reads again in MiXCR, with one record for every CDR3 protein. This sample has 400,000 to 550,000 distinct CDR3 sequences, with around an eighth found just once. V lost 3 bases to trimming and J lost 5 bases, with 16 bases between them. Looked up from germline, CDR1 is DFQATT and CDR2 is SNEGSKA (reference sequence). The CDR3 has 14 amino acids.

The sequencing sample was made of blood. The genes are TRBV20-1 and TRBJ1-1; TRBD1 is a possible D gene (6 bases). This TCR came from a woman in her late teens or twenties with Graves' hyperthyroidism. The CDR3 reads CSASLGGGRTEAFF. In DNA, the CDR3 is TGCAGTGCTAGCCTAGGAGGGGGAAGAACTGAAGCTTTCTTT.